The clone carrying this T cell receptor beta chain is termed medium-sized (0.01 to 0.1%). Data came from immunoSEQ multiplex PCR; TCRdb stores just in-frame clones and leaves some out. The data contain over 12,000 clones, approximately 83% of them seen just once; the ten biggest clones take up over 15%. The data were taken from a study of T cell changes during pregnancy in multiple sclerosis. V shed 5 bases and J 0 bases; nucleotides not matched to a gene: 9. Germline V gives CDR1 SEHNR, CDR2 FQNEAQ (reference sequence). There are 16 residues in the CDR3. The sequenced sample was CD8+ T cells from peripheral blood mononuclear cells, obtained in the first trimester of pregnancy. The sequence derives from a female donor with multiple sclerosis, enrolled in a pregnancy study. The chain carries TRBV7-9 and TRBJ1-1; 7 bases agree with TRBD1. This CDR3 reads CASSPPPGQLNTEAFF. In nucleotides, the CDR3 is TGTGCCAGCAGCCCGCCGCCGGGACAGCTGAACACTGAAGCTTTCTTT.